This TCR beta chain stems from a study of cytomegalovirus exposure and HLA in healthy donors. Study summary: Approximately 200 million T cells yielded 100 million or so unique TCR beta sequences in earlier analysis. The study placed roughly four fifths of its approximately 360 genotyped donors in the Caucasian-associated ancestry cluster. Study-level results: There were reportedly fewer N-insertions in an Asian-associated ancestry cluster than the roughly 670-donor mean, in a later analysis. Association with HLA alleles at 0.05 false discovery rate was found for 17,000 or so TCR beta sequences in a later analysis.

Notes on this clone: Its matching antigen is unknown.

Amplification used 60 Vbeta primers and 13 Jbeta primers. Sequenced by immunoSEQ multiplex PCR; TCRdb stores in-frame clones only, minus some. The sample records around 140,000 clones, around 80% being singletons. This CDR3 has 17 residues. With V trimmed by 4 bases and J by 5 bases, 12 bases remained unmatched. Looked up from germline, CDR1 is MGHRA and CDR2 is YSYEKL. Sequencing was performed on PBMCs. V is TRBV4-1 and J is TRBJ2-2, with TRBD2 identical over 8 bases. This clonotype was obtained from a female donor in good health and CMV-seropositive. CDR3 protein: CASSRGTSSIATGELFF. The CDR3, as DNA: TGCGCCAGCAGCCGGGGGACTAGTTCAATAGCGACCGGGGAGCTGTTTTTT.